Here is one TCR beta chain with its context. The data are from a study of blood T cells in healthy people across ages. The donors, healthy Caucasians from Russia, were aged 6 to 90. V was pared by 7 bases and J by 6 bases, with 25 bases between. The V gene's germline CDR1 is MNHNY and CDR2 SVGAGI (reference sequence). The CDR3 is 17 residues long. A second PCR of about 6 to 12 cycles used a sample-barcoded 5' primer and a J-beta primer mix. TCRdb itself ran the 5' RACE reads through MiXCR, one entry per CDR3 protein. The sample yields hundreds of thousands of distinct CDR3 sequences, 40% to 50% seen once.

This sequence was found in a man aged 60-69 years in good health. The material sequenced was blood. The chain couples TRBV6-6 to TRBJ1-5; D perhaps matches TRBD1 (5 bases). The CDR3 region has the DNA TGTGCCAGCACCCAGCGCAAACGGACACAGGTCTTTCAGCCCCAGCATTTT. Protein sequence: CASTQRKRTQVFQPQHF.